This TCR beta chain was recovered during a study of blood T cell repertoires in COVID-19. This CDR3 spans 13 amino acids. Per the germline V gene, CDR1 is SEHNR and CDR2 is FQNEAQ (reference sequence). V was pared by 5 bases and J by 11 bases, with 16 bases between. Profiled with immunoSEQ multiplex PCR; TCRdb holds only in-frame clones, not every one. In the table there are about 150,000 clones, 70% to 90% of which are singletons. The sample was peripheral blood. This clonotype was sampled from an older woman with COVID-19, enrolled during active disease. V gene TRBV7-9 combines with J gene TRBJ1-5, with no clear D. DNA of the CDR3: TGTGCCAGCAGCCCCTTTGTTGGTGGAGCCCAGCATTTT. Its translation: CASSPFVGGAQHF.